The 32 T cell receptor beta chains below come from one sample, sequenced in a study of T cell repertoires in cytomegalovirus infection. TCRdb passed the reads through MiXCR, listing each CDR3 protein once. In the table there are 510,000 or so distinct CDR3 sequences, about 25% of which are singletons. The source material was PBMCs. The receptors derive from a human donor in good health (CMV status not recorded). Some clones in this sample may be carry-over from other donors' samples.

This clonotype appeared a single time. The chain combines TRBV4-1 with TRBJ2-1; D call uncertain. CDR3 length equals 14 residues. V gave up 6 bases and J gave up 9 bases, with 18 bases separating them. From germline, CDR1 is MGHRA and CDR2 YSYEKL. This CDR3 is CASRAEPSDGEQFF. For the CDR3, the DNA is TGCGCCAGCAGGGCAGAACCATCGGACGGTGAGCAGTTCTTC.

This chain uses TRBV12-3 or TRBV12-4 with TRBJ2-7, with 16 bases that match TRBD2. The CDR3 spans 17 residues. V dropped 6 bases and J dropped 7; count of bases not matched to a gene: 12. In DNA form, the CDR3 reads TGTGCCAGCAGCTTGGGACTAGCGGGAGGGGCCTCGGTGGAGCAGTACTTC. Amino acids: CASSLGLAGGASVEQYF.

This clonotype showed up just a few times. The genes are TRBV2 and TRBJ1-2, with a weak D call TRBD1 (5 bases). Germline V lookup: CDR1 SNHLY, CDR2 FYNNEI. This CDR3 comprises 12 residues. Trimming took 10 bases from V and 5 from J, leaving 14 bases between them. The CDR3 nucleotides read TGTGCCACTAAGGGAAGGGGATATGGCTACACCTTC. It translates to CATKGRGYGYTF.

The sample holds a few counts of this clonotype. The chain employs TRBV7-2 and TRBJ1-2; D may be TRBD1 (5 bases). The CDR3 totals 15 residues. Trimming took off 2 bases at V and 8 bases at J, with 18 bases between the two ends. Per the germline V gene, CDR1 is SGHTA and CDR2 is FQGNSA. CDR3 sequence reads: CASSLNMGRAEGYTF. The CDR3 DNA follows: TGTGCCAGCAGCTTAAATATGGGGCGAGCGGAAGGCTACACCTTC.

This chain links TRBV15 with TRBJ2-7, with unresolved D. The CDR3 is made up of 13 amino acids. V was clipped by 0 bases and J by 3 bases, with 6 bases between them. The V gene's germline CDR1 is LNHNV and CDR2 YYDKDF (reference sequence). CDR3 region: CATSREESYEQYF. DNA of the CDR3: TGTGCCACCAGCAGAGAGGAGAGCTACGAGCAGTACTTC.

In its sample, this clonotype was seen many times. CDR3 amino acids: CASSLPLSGRITHV. In DNA form, the CDR3 reads TGTGCCAGCAGCCTTCCCCTTAGCGGGAGGATTACCCACGTC. The chain uses TRBV7-8 and TRBJ2-7, with 10 bases aligning to TRBD2. The V gene's germline CDR1 is SGHVS and CDR2 FQNEAQ. CDR3 length: 14 residues.

The chain couples TRBV20-1 to TRBJ2-1; TRBD2 matches 14 bases. The V gene's germline CDR1 is DFQATT and CDR2 SNEGSKA (reference sequence). The CDR3 extends over 18 amino acids. The ends lost 5 bases at V and 0 bases at J; junction bases unmatched: 9. CDR3 DNA sequence: TGCAGTGCTGAGACTAGCGGGAGGGGATTCGACTCCTACAATGAGCAGTTCTTC. The encoded protein is CSAETSGRGFDSYNEQFF.

This clonotype was recorded a few times. The V gene is TRBV7-8, the J gene TRBJ2-7; D may be TRBD1 or TRBD2 (6 bases each). CDR1 is SGHVS, CDR2 FQNEAQ, per germline. Trimming stripped 5 bases from V and 4 bases from J, with 21 bases between. The length of the CDR3 is 16 residues. CDR3 bases: TGTGCCAGCAGCCGAGGACCTGTCGGGGGCCCTTACGAGCAGTACGTC. The encoded protein is CASSRGPVGGPYEQYV.

The chain employs TRBV6-2 or TRBV6-3 and TRBJ2-1, with a possible D match to TRBD1 (6 bases). The V end was cut by 7 bases, the J end by 8 bases, with 12 bases between. The germline V gene encodes CDR1 MNHEY and CDR2 SVGEGT. This CDR3 contains 12 residues. DNA for the CDR3: TGTGCCAGCACCCAGGGGCGGTATGAGCAGTTCTTC. Its translation is CASTQGRYEQFF.

This clonotype was detected only a few times. This sequence joins TRBV6-4 and TRBJ1-1; D might be TRBD1 (6 bases). CDR3 size: 18 residues. Looked up from germline, CDR1 is MRHNA and CDR2 is SNTAGT. Trimming took 3 bases from V and 0 from J, leaving 20 bases between them. In DNA form, the CDR3 reads TGTGCCAGCAGTGAACGTCCAAGGACAGAACTTATGAACACTGAAGCTTTCTTT. This codes for CASSERPRTELMNTEAFF.

The chain employs TRBV19 and TRBJ1-5; no definite D call. This CDR3 has 16 amino acids. V was trimmed by 4 bases and J by 1 base, leaving 14 bases between them. In germline, CDR1 is LNHDA, CDR2 SQIVND (reference sequence). Here the CDR3 DNA reads TGTGCCAGTAGTAGTTCCGCTGGACGGAGCAATCAGCCCCAGCATTTT. This sequence encodes CASSSSAGRSNQPQHF.

This clonotype was counted a few times. The chain carries TRBV7-2 and TRBJ2-7; 8 nucleotides line up with TRBD2. V lost 5 bases and J lost 7; bases outside the gene matches: 10. The CDR3 runs 14 residues. Germline CDR1 and CDR2: SGHTA and FQGNSA. DNA for the CDR3: TGTGCCAGCAGCCGCTATGCAGCGGGAGAGGAGCAGTACTTC. Encoded protein: CASSRYAAGEEQYF. Filled out from reference TRBV7-2 and TRBJ2-7, the complete variable domain reads GAGVSQSPSNKVTEKGKDVELRCDPISGHTALYWYRQSLGQGLEFLIYFQGNSAPDKSGLPSDRFSAERTGGSVSTLTIQRTQQEDSAVYLCASSRYAAGEEQYFGPGTRLTVT.

This chain uses TRBV2 with TRBJ1-1; no clear D gene. The CDR3 totals 15 residues. Deletions cut 0 bases from V and 10 bases from J, with 18 bases between. In germline, CDR1 is SNHLY, CDR2 FYNNEI. CDR3 residues: CASSEARTEARGAFF. The DNA for the CDR3 is TGTGCCAGCAGTGAAGCTCGGACTGAGGCGCGAGGAGCTTTCTTT.

V and J are TRBV6-5 and TRBJ2-5, with D perhaps matching TRBD1 (5 bases). The CDR3 runs 14 residues. Germline CDR1 MNHEY, CDR2 SVGAGI. The germline V and J ends were trimmed by 3 bases and 5 bases, with 13 bases remaining between them. The CDR3 DNA is TGTGCCAGCAGTTATGGGGCACCACGGGAGACCCAGTACTTC. Translating it yields CASSYGAPRETQYF.

This chain connects TRBV19 to TRBJ2-2; possible D gene TRBD1, 6 bases. The germline V gene encodes CDR1 LNHDA and CDR2 SQIVND (reference sequence). This CDR3 is 15 amino acids long. Trimming shortened V by 4 bases and J by 6 bases, and 15 bases separated the two germline ends. CDR3 nucleotide sequence: TGTGCCAGTAGTAGGGTCAGGGGTGGACCCGGGGAGCTGTTTTTT. It codes for CASSRVRGGPGELFF.

The chain uses TRBV7-2 and TRBJ2-5; no clear D. The CDR3 consists of 14 residues. The germline V gene encodes CDR1 SGHTA and CDR2 FQGNSA. Between the trimmed V and J ends, which lost 5 bases and 5 bases, there was a span of 15 bases. In DNA, the CDR3 is TGTGCCAGCAGCCGCGAAAATCTTGAGGAGACCCAGTACTTC. Amino acids: CASSRENLEETQYF.

V usage is TRBV2 and J usage is TRBJ2-3; 10 bases are shared with TRBD2. V lost 4 bases to trimming and J lost 0 bases; unmatched junction nucleotides: 4. This CDR3 spans 16 amino acids. From germline, CDR1 is SNHLY and CDR2 FYNNEI. CDR3 coding DNA: TGTGCCAGCAGTGTCAGCGGGAGGGAAAGCACAGATACGCAGTATTTT. Translating gives CASSVSGRESTDTQYF.

The chain has TRBV10-2 and TRBJ1-5; D might be TRBD1 (5 bases). This CDR3 contains 15 residues. V was pared by 2 bases and J by 5 bases, with 13 bases between. CDR1 and CDR2 from the germline V gene are WSHSY and SAAADI. In DNA, the CDR3 is TGCGCCAGCAGTGAGATTGGGGGGGTGGATCAGCCCCAGCATTTT. This gives the protein CASSEIGGVDQPQHF.

In this sample, this clonotype turned up a few times. The chain joins TRBV7-9 to TRBJ1-1; the D gene is possibly TRBD1 (5 bases). The CDR3 extends over 11 amino acids. The V gene lost 1 base and the J gene lost 12 bases, with 9 bases spanning the gap. Germline assignment: CDR1 SEHNR and CDR2 FQNEAQ (reference sequence). The CDR3 nucleotides read TGTGCCAGCAGCTTAGGGGACCAGACTTTCTTT. Translation: CASSLGDQTFF.

The gene calls are TRBV19 and TRBJ2-5, with D perhaps TRBD1 (5 bases). Germline CDR1 and CDR2: LNHDA and SQIVND (reference sequence). The CDR3 covers 13 residues. Trimming pared 3 bases from V and 1 base from J, leaving 6 bases between. CDR3 DNA sequence: TGTGCCAGTAGTATCCAGGGCCAAGAGACCCAGTACTTC. It yields the protein CASSIQGQETQYF.

The gene calls are TRBV6-2 or TRBV6-3 and TRBJ2-1; 7 bases are shared with TRBD1. The CDR3 has 17 residues. CDR1 is MNHEY and CDR2 is SVGEGT in the germline V gene. Losses at the gene ends were 0 bases for V and 4 bases for J; bases not matched to a gene: 9. The CDR3 is CASSYSSGTVIYNEQFF. CDR3 DNA: TGTGCCAGCAGTTACTCGAGTGGGACAGTTATTTACAATGAGCAGTTCTTC.

The chain couples TRBV12-3 or TRBV12-4 to TRBJ1-5, with 7 nucleotides matching TRBD1. V shed 6 bases, J shed 3 bases, and the junction held 11 bases outside the gene matches. This CDR3 region has 16 residues. The CDR3 sequence is CASRRDRSSVNQPQHF. The CDR3 DNA reads as TGTGCCAGCAGACGGGACAGAAGCTCCGTCAATCAGCCCCAGCATTTT.

This chain connects TRBV6-5 to TRBJ2-3; 8 bases agree with TRBD2. There are 16 residues in the CDR3. The V segment lost 0 bases and the J segment 4 bases; nucleotides outside the gene matches: 6. Germline V CDR1 and CDR2: MNHEY, SVGAGI. CDR3 bases: TGTGCCAGCAGTTACTCACCGGGAGGGCCGTCAGATACGCAGTATTTT. Protein: CASSYSPGGPSDTQYF.

This clonotype was seen at least ten times. The rearrangement joins TRBV19 to TRBJ1-1; D gene uncertain. The CDR3 is 11 residues long. The ends were cut back, 7 bases at V and 5 bases at J, with 8 bases in the middle. Germline V gives CDR1 LNHDA, CDR2 SQIVND (reference sequence). The CDR3 region is CASTTKTEAFF. The CDR3 DNA sequence: TGTGCCAGTACCACTAAAACTGAAGCTTTCTTT.

This clonotype has at least ten counts. V gene TRBV7-9 combines with J gene TRBJ2-1; 8 nucleotides match TRBD1. J was trimmed by 1 base and V by 2 bases; bases with no gene match: 4. The germline V gene encodes CDR1 SEHNR and CDR2 FQNEAQ (reference sequence). The CDR3 runs to 16 residues. This CDR3 reads CASSLRQGLSYNEQFF. CDR3 in DNA: TGTGCCAGCAGCTTACGACAGGGGCTATCCTACAATGAGCAGTTCTTC.

The chain uses TRBV7-2 and TRBJ1-5; D is perhaps TRBD1 (5 bases). The germline V gene encodes CDR1 SGHTA and CDR2 FQGNSA. The CDR3 length is 16 residues. Deletions cut 5 bases from V and 3 bases from J, with 17 bases between. The CDR3 DNA follows: TGTGCCAGCAGCCGATACCCACGACAGCTCAATCAGCCCCAGCATTTT. It encodes CASSRYPRQLNQPQHF.

The chain is built from TRBV27 and TRBJ2-1; 8 bases match TRBD2. This CDR3 is built from 14 residues. The V gene's germline CDR1 is MNHEY and CDR2 SMNVEV (reference sequence). V lost 5 bases and J lost 7; bases outside the gene matches: 7. The CDR3 region is CASSPDTGGNEQFF. CDR3 in DNA: TGTGCCAGCAGTCCAGACACGGGAGGGAATGAGCAGTTCTTC.

Many counts were recorded for this clonotype. CDR3 sequence: CASSLSAGVYNEQFF. The CDR3 nucleotides read TGTGCCAGCAGCTTATCGGCGGGGGTCTACAATGAGCAGTTCTTC. This sequence joins TRBV7-8 and TRBJ2-1; TRBD2 agrees at 7 bases. In germline, CDR1 is SGHVS, CDR2 FQNEAQ. Trimming took 2 bases from V and 3 from J; bases not matched to a gene: 4. This CDR3 has 15 amino acids.

The CDR3 bases are TGTGCCAGCAGTTGGGCACAGGGATTGGGCACTGAAGCTTTCTTT. Amino acid sequence: CASSWAQGLGTEAFF. The rearrangement joins TRBV28 to TRBJ1-1, with D possibly being TRBD1 (6 bases). V dropped 4 bases and J dropped 4 bases, with 16 bases sitting between them. There are 15 residues in the CDR3. Germline V gene data show CDR1 as MDHEN and CDR2 as SYDVKM.

The V and J genes are TRBV12-3 or TRBV12-4 and TRBJ1-1; no clear D. Deletions cut 5 bases from V and 0 bases from J, with 13 bases between. CDR3 length equals 15 residues. CDR3 residues: CASSRTARMNTEAFF. CDR3 DNA: TGTGCCAGCAGTCGGACGGCCCGCATGAACACTGAAGCTTTCTTT.

This clonotype appeared a few times. The V and J genes are TRBV6-1 and TRBJ1-1; maybe TRBD1 (5 bases). CDR1 is MNHNS and CDR2 is SASEGT in the germline V gene. Trimming removed 6 bases from V and 5 bases from J, with 13 bases in between. The CDR3 has 13 amino acids. CDR3 nucleotide sequence: TGTGCCAGCAGGTCCGCGGGGCGGACTGAAGCTTTCTTT. It codes for CASRSAGRTEAFF.

This clonotype was counted ten times or more. The DNA for the CDR3 is TGTGCCAGCAGTGGGGGGCCAAGCACAGATACGCAGTATTTT. Translated, it gives CASSGGPSTDTQYF. The chain employs TRBV7-2 and TRBJ2-3; TRBD1 or TRBD2 may be the D gene (6 bases each). Germline CDR1 is SGHTA and CDR2 is FQGNSA. Trimming stripped 6 bases from V and 0 bases from J, with 10 bases between. The CDR3 extends over 14 amino acids.